This T cell receptor beta chain was documented in a study of cytomegalovirus exposure and HLA in healthy donors. PCR employed 60 Vbeta and 13 Jbeta primers. Here immunoSEQ multiplex PCR was the method, and the copy in TCRdb shows in-frame clones only, minus some. The top ten hold about 4% of the sample, which has fewer than 110,000 clones, around three quarters seen once. Findings and caveats of the study: When analyzed later, a missense DCLRE1C variant was found to be linked to TCR beta V- and J-gene trimming.

CDR3 size: 15 residues. CDR1 and CDR2 (germline): SGHVS, FNYEAQ. V lost 1 base and J lost 5; bases outside the gene matches: 6. Regarding this clone: What it binds is unknown.

V is TRBV7-6 and J is TRBJ2-5; 8 nucleotides line up with TRBD1. This clonotype was obtained from a man aged 35-49 years in good health and CMV-seronegative. The sequenced sample consisted of PBMCs. The CDR3, as DNA: TGTGCCAGCAGCTTAGGTCAGGGGGCTAGGGAGACCCAGTACTTC. Encoded protein: CASSLGQGARETQYF.